This T cell receptor beta chain was sequenced during a study of T cells in Graves' hyperthyroidism and ophthalmopathy. Hyperthyroidism in the patients, aged 18 to 65, was newly diagnosed and under 2 months in duration. V shed 6 bases, J shed 5 bases, and the junction held 4 bases outside the gene matches. The CDR3 loop spans 13 amino acids. Germline CDR1 and CDR2: SEHNR and FQNEAQ (reference sequence). RNA transcripts provided the source from which TCR beta CDR3 regions were amplified. Using the HTBI primer set, a first-round RT-PCR was run on the TCR CDR3. Each CDR3 protein is one row after TCRdb ran MiXCR on the multiplex PCR reads. The repertoire includes 300,000 to 400,000 distinct CDR3 sequences, roughly 20% of them detected once, and 45% to 50% sits in the top ten.

The TCR comes from a woman aged 45-60 years with Graves' hyperthyroidism. This chain uses TRBV7-9 with TRBJ2-1, with 7 bases identical to TRBD2. The sequencing sample was made of blood. The CDR3 protein is CASSSLADNEQFF. In nucleotides, the CDR3 is TGTGCCAGCAGTTCCCTAGCGGACAATGAGCAGTTCTTC.